The TCR beta chain under discussion was sequenced for a study of blood T cell repertoires in COVID-19. In the study overall: The origin of the acute and convalescent COVID-19 samples was the United States, Italy and Spain. T cells, B-cell-depleted T cells, or PBMCs supplied cDNA or gDNA.

CDR1 MNHEY and CDR2 SVGAGI come from the germline V gene. V lost 3 bases, J lost 12 bases, and 21 bases lay in between. This CDR3 has 15 amino acids. In the source study's methods: Reference gene primer amplification gave nucleated cell count estimates. TCRdb's table, derived via immunoSEQ multiplex PCR, lists solely in-frame clones and lacks some. The V and J calls and clone size were taken over from that table, and D and trimming were inferred from the DNA. Counted here are about 520,000 clones, around 85% occurring once; the ten biggest clones make up approximately 3%. This clonotype was sampled from a human donor in a cohort sampled during active COVID-19. This chain links TRBV6-5 with TRBJ2-1; D is unclear. The specimen was peripheral blood. For the CDR3, the DNA is TGTGCCAGCAGTTATCATTCCCCGCCATCGAGTGCGCAGTTCTTC. It encodes CASSYHSPPSSAQFF.